The 18 T cell receptor beta chains given below trace back to one sample, sequenced in a study of blood T cell repertoires in COVID-19. Sequenced by immunoSEQ multiplex PCR; TCRdb stores in-frame clones only, minus some. Of about 81,000 clones detected, 91% appear once; the ten largest clones hold under 2.5%. The specimen sequenced was peripheral blood. These receptors all stem from a woman aged 50 to 60 in a cohort sampled during active COVID-19.

This sequence joins TRBV6-6 and TRBJ2-5; 7 positions agree with TRBD1. Germline lookup yields CDR1 MNHNY and CDR2 SVGAGI (reference sequence). The V segment lost 6 bases and the J segment 5 bases; nucleotides outside the gene matches: 15. The CDR3 consists of 16 residues. The CDR3 DNA reads TGTGCCAGCAGCAACGGACCTGACAGGGTTGGCGAGACCCAGTACTTC. It yields the protein CASSNGPDRVGETQYF.

The V and J genes are TRBV19 and TRBJ2-1; 9 bases are shared with TRBD1. The V and J ends lost 6 bases and 6 bases, in that order; junction bases with no gene match: 9. Per the germline V gene, CDR1 is LNHDA and CDR2 is SQIVND (reference sequence). The CDR3 contains 15 residues. CDR3 in DNA: TGTGCCAGTAGCACCCACAGGGGGCTAAGCAATGAGCAGTTCTTC. Translation gives CASSTHRGLSNEQFF.

Here the CDR3 DNA reads TGTGCCAGCAGTTCACCACAGGGGATACGGAACGAGCAGTACTTC. It codes for CASSSPQGIRNEQYF. V gene TRBV28 combines with J gene TRBJ2-7; TRBD1 aligns across 7 bases. The J segment lost 5 bases and the V segment lost 4 bases, leaving 11 bases of the junction unmatched. Germline lookup yields CDR1 MDHEN and CDR2 SYDVKM. The CDR3 extends over 15 amino acids.

The J gene is TRBJ1-2, the V gene TRBV15; 10 nucleotides match TRBD1. The germline CDR1 and CDR2 sequences are LNHNV and YYDKDF (reference sequence). The CDR3 loop spans 15 amino acids. Trimming at V came to 4 bases and at J to 8 bases, leaving 10 bases not matched to a gene. This CDR3 reads CATSMRQGAPGGYTF. CDR3 DNA: TGTGCCACCAGCATGAGACAGGGGGCGCCGGGCGGCTACACCTTC.

CDR3 residues: CASSSGPHGYTF. DNA for the CDR3: TGTGCCAGCAGTTCTGGGCCCCATGGCTACACCTTC. The chain links TRBV12-3 or TRBV12-4 to TRBJ1-2, with no clear D. The CDR3 is made up of 12 amino acids. V was trimmed by 4 bases and J by 6 bases, leaving 9 bases between them.

The chain has TRBV7-2 and TRBJ2-3; no clear D. Per germline, CDR1 SGHTA and CDR2 FQGNSA. There are 13 residues in the CDR3. Deletions cut 5 bases from V and 3 bases from J, with 9 bases between. For the CDR3, the DNA is TGTGCCAGCAGCCTTGTGTTTACAGATACGCAGTATTTT. This encodes CASSLVFTDTQYF.

The chain joins TRBV19 to TRBJ2-7, with TRBD1 matching over 9 bases. Germline CDR1 and CDR2: LNHDA and SQIVND (reference sequence). This CDR3 has 13 residues. V lost 10 bases, J lost 2 bases, and 6 bases stayed unmatched. CDR3 residues: CATARDRAYEQYF. For the CDR3, the DNA is TGTGCCACCGCCCGGGACAGGGCCTACGAGCAGTACTTC.

This chain connects TRBV4-1 to TRBJ1-5; D remains unclear. Looked up from germline, CDR1 is MGHRA and CDR2 is YSYEKL. V gave up 0 bases and J gave up 5 bases, with 11 bases separating them. The CDR3 is made up of 15 amino acids. CDR3 sequence (DNA): TGCGCCAGCAGCCAAGATCTGACTGTTTATCAGCCCCAGCATTTT. Translating gives CASSQDLTVYQPQHF.

This chain connects TRBV7-2 to TRBJ2-7; 11 positions match TRBD1. Germline V lookup: CDR1 SGHTA, CDR2 FQGNSA. J gave up 4 bases and V 4 bases, and 6 bases lay outside the gene matches. The CDR3 is 15 residues long. CDR3 in amino acids: CASSWAGTGGYEQYF. CDR3 DNA: TGTGCCAGCAGCTGGGCCGGGACAGGGGGTTACGAGCAGTACTTC. Full variable domain (rest looked up from reference TRBV7-2 and TRBJ2-7): GAGVSQSPSNKVTEKGKDVELRCDPISGHTALYWYRQSLGQGLEFLIYFQGNSAPDKSGLPSDRFSAERTGGSVSTLTIQRTQQEDSAVYLCASSWAGTGGYEQYFGPGTRLTVT.

V gene TRBV5-1 combines with J gene TRBJ2-7; TRBD1 agrees at 7 bases. Germline CDR1 SGHRS, CDR2 YFSETQ. The CDR3 is 14 amino acids. V lost 2 bases to trimming and J lost 2 bases; unmatched junction nucleotides: 4. The CDR3 region is CASSFGTETYEQYF. CDR3 DNA: TGCGCCAGCAGCTTCGGGACAGAGACCTACGAGCAGTACTTC. Complete variable domain (other parts from reference TRBV5-1 and TRBJ2-7): KAGVTQTPRYLIKTRGQQVTLSCSPISGHRSVSWYQQTPGQGLQFLFEYFSETQRNKGNFPGRFSGRQFSNSRSEMNVSTLELGDSALYLCASSFGTETYEQYFGPGTRLTVT.

The chain uses TRBV3-1 (or the pseudogene TRBV3-2) and TRBJ2-3; D uncertain. CDR3 length equals 12 residues. Per germline, CDR1 LGHDT and CDR2 YNNKEL (reference sequence). Trimming pared 3 bases from V and 3 bases from J, leaving 4 bases between. CDR3 in DNA: TGTGCCAGCAGCCACCTAACAGATACGCAGTATTTT. It encodes CASSHLTDTQYF.

The gene calls are TRBV11-1 and TRBJ1-1; D is uncertain. V lost 1 base to trimming and J lost 1 base, with 7 bases between them. This CDR3 has 14 residues. The germline V gene has CDR1 SGHAT and CDR2 FQDESV (reference sequence). The DNA for the CDR3 is TGTGCCAGCAGCTTAGGTCATAGGAACACTGAAGCTTTCTTT. Its translation: CASSLGHRNTEAFF.

The chain employs TRBV27 and TRBJ2-5, with D possibly being TRBD1 (5 bases). Trimming removed 7 bases at V and 4 bases at J, with 19 bases between. This CDR3 region has 15 residues. Germline V CDR1 and CDR2: MNHEY, SMNVEV (reference sequence). CDR3 residues: CASTSVIGAPETQYF. The CDR3 DNA is TGTGCCAGCACAAGCGTTATAGGGGCCCCAGAGACCCAGTACTTC.

This sequence joins TRBV30 and TRBJ2-2; D is uncertain. V was shortened by 2 bases and J by 1 base, with 5 bases between the two germline ends. The CDR3 is 13 amino acids. Germline V CDR1 and CDR2: GTSNPN, SVGIG (reference sequence). The chain's CDR3 is CAWSSLNTGELFF. Here the CDR3 DNA reads TGTGCCTGGAGTAGCCTGAACACCGGGGAGCTGTTTTTT.

Only one count was recorded for this clone. The chain couples TRBV2 to TRBJ1-1; perhaps TRBD1 as D (6 bases). Germline values: CDR1 SNHLY, CDR2 FYNNEI. The CDR3 covers 12 residues. Trimming shortened V by 7 bases and J by 11 bases, and 17 bases separated the two germline ends. This CDR3 is CASTPGTPRAFF. The CDR3 coding sequence is TGTGCCAGCACTCCGGGGACACCTAGGGCTTTCTTT.

The V gene is TRBV10-1, the J gene TRBJ2-3, with 8 bases matching TRBD2. The CDR3 spans 14 residues. V was clipped by 3 bases and J by 1 base; unmatched bases: 0. The germline V gene has CDR1 WNHNN and CDR2 SYGVQD (reference sequence). CDR3 sequence (DNA): TGCGCCAGCAGTGAAGCGGGGGGCACAGATACGCAGTATTTT. Translating gives CASSEAGGTDTQYF.

The chain recombines TRBV7-6 with TRBJ1-4, with TRBD1 matching over 9 bases. CDR1 and CDR2 (germline): SGHVS, FNYEAQ. Trimming at V came to 2 bases and at J to 5 bases, leaving 3 bases not matched to a gene. The length of the CDR3 is 15 residues. The CDR3 reads CASSLFGTGNEKLFF. CDR3 coding DNA: TGTGCCAGCAGCTTATTCGGGACAGGGAATGAAAAACTGTTTTTT. Full variable domain (rest looked up from reference TRBV7-6 and TRBJ1-4): GAGVSQSPRYKVTKRGQDVALRCDPISGHVSLYWYRQALGQGPEFLTYFNYEAQQDKSGLPNDRFSAERPEGSISTLTIQRTEQRDSAMYRCASSLFGTGNEKLFFGSGTQLSVL.

The rearrangement joins TRBV11-3 to TRBJ1-6, with D unclear. Trimming left V 2 bases short and J 0 bases short, with 5 bases between. The CDR3 is made up of 15 amino acids. Germline values: CDR1 SGHNT, CDR2 YENEEA. The CDR3 sequence: CASSLTNSYNSPLHF. The CDR3 DNA is TGTGCCAGCAGCTTAACAAACTCCTATAATTCACCCCTCCACTTT.